This entry features one T cell receptor (beta chain) sequence. V was cut by 10 bases and J by 2 bases, with 11 bases left in between. The CDR3 is 12 residues long. Looked up from germline, CDR1 is MDHEN and CDR2 is SYDVKM. In the original analysis: Quantification of nucleated cells was approximated via reference gene primer amplification. This table comes from immunoSEQ multiplex PCR, and its TCRdb copy is limited to in-frame clones, with some not included. D and trimming come from the DNA, and the V and J calls and clone size come from that table. The profile shows around 79,000 clones, roughly 89% of them singletons. The data belong to a study of blood T cell repertoires in COVID-19. Study-wide context: There were acute and convalescent COVID-19 samples, and they came from the United States, Italy and Spain. Sources were T cells, B-cell-depleted T cells, or PBMCs; the material itself was cDNA or gDNA.

The chain is built from TRBV28 and TRBJ1-1; possible D gene TRBD1, 5 bases. The sequence was collected from a man between 70 and 80 years old with active or convalescent COVID-19. Input material: peripheral blood. The CDR3 DNA is TGTGCCATACAGGTCCGAAACACTGAAGCTTTCTTT. As protein: CAIQVRNTEAFF. The whole variable domain, filled in from reference TRBV28 and TRBJ1-1, reads DVKVTQSSRYLVKRTGEKVFLECVQDMDHENMFWYRQDPGLGLRLIYFSYDVKMKEKGDIPEGYSVSREKKERFSLILESASTNQTSMYLCAIQVRNTEAFFGQGTRLTVV.